A selection of T cell receptor beta chains follows, all from one sample in a study of T cell responses to AZD1222 COVID-19 vaccine. TCRdb's table, derived via immunoSEQ multiplex PCR, lists solely in-frame clones and lacks some. The sample carries 70,000 to 90,000 clones, roughly 87% recorded once. Sequenced material: peripheral blood, taken 28 days after the second AZD1222 dose. These receptors all stem from an adult who received the AZD1222 COVID-19 vaccine. Both conserved end residues are part of each CDR3. Each record gives: J gene, clone size, D gene, V gene, CDR3 DNA, CDR3 protein. A D gene is named only where the DNA matches it firmly. Some rows have no size entry. The others give once, few or many, or a class for an expanded clone.

j_call: TRBJ2-5; clone_size: NA; d_call: TRBD2; v_call: TRBV5-8; cdr3_nt: TGTGCCAGCAGCTTCGGTAGTGGGAGGGGAGAGACCCAGTACTTC; cdr3_aa: CASSFGSGRGETQYF
j_call: TRBJ1-2; clone_size: NA; d_call: NA; v_call: TRBV19; cdr3_nt: TGTGCCAGTAGTAAAACCGCCTATGGCTACACCTTC; cdr3_aa: CASSKTAYGYTF
j_call: TRBJ2-1; clone_size: once; d_call: NA; v_call: TRBV24-1; cdr3_nt: TGTGCCACCAGTGACACGCCCCGGTCGGAGCAGTTCTTC; cdr3_aa: CATSDTPRSEQFF
j_call: TRBJ1-6; clone_size: NA; d_call: TRBD1; v_call: TRBV5-1; cdr3_nt: TGCGCCAGCAGCTTGGTGGCGACAGGGGTTAATTCACCCCTCCACTTT; cdr3_aa: CASSLVATGVNSPLHF
j_call: TRBJ1-2; clone_size: NA; d_call: TRBD1; v_call: TRBV9; cdr3_nt: TGTGCCAGCAGCGACGGACAGGATATGAGCTACACCTTC; cdr3_aa: CASSDGQDMSYTF
j_call: TRBJ2-1; clone_size: once; d_call: TRBD2; v_call: TRBV24-1; cdr3_nt: TGTGCCACCAGTGATGCAGCGGGGTCCTACAATGAGCAGTTCTTC; cdr3_aa: CATSDAAGSYNEQFF
j_call: TRBJ2-5; clone_size: NA; d_call: NA; v_call: TRBV3-1/TRBV3-2; cdr3_nt: TGTGCCAGCAGCCAACGGGACTGGGGGAGTGGGGAGACCCAGTACTTC; cdr3_aa: CASSQRDWGSGETQYF
j_call: TRBJ2-3; clone_size: NA; d_call: TRBD2; v_call: TRBV11-2; cdr3_nt: TGTGCCAGCAGCTCCCCCGGGACTAGCGGGGTAAGGGCAGATACGCAGTATTTT; cdr3_aa: CASSSPGTSGVRADTQYF
j_call: TRBJ1-1; clone_size: NA; d_call: NA; v_call: TRBV19; cdr3_nt: TGTGCCAGTAGTATCGAAAGGGGGGCTCAAGCTTTCTTT; cdr3_aa: CASSIERGAQAFF
j_call: TRBJ1-4; clone_size: NA; d_call: NA; v_call: TRBV5-5; cdr3_nt: TGTGCCAGCAGCTTGGCCGTTTCTTCAACTAATGAAAAACTGTTTTTT; cdr3_aa: CASSLAVSSTNEKLFF
j_call: TRBJ2-4; clone_size: NA; d_call: TRBD2; v_call: TRBV19; cdr3_nt: TGTGCCAGTAGCGCCCGAGAGCGGGGGCCTAAAAACATTCAGTACTTC; cdr3_aa: CASSARERGPKNIQYF
j_call: TRBJ2-7; clone_size: NA; d_call: TRBD1; v_call: TRBV7-9; cdr3_nt: TGTGCCAGCAGCATCGGGACAGGGGGAAAACTAGGGCAGTACTTC; cdr3_aa: CASSIGTGGKLGQYF
j_call: TRBJ2-7; clone_size: NA; d_call: NA; v_call: TRBV5-6; cdr3_nt: TGTGCCAGCAGCTTGTCTGTGGGGATCTACGAGCAGTACTTC; cdr3_aa: CASSLSVGIYEQYF
j_call: TRBJ1-1; clone_size: NA; d_call: NA; v_call: TRBV2; cdr3_nt: TGTGCCAGCAGTGACGAGGGCCTGAACACTGAAGCTTTCTTT; cdr3_aa: CASSDEGLNTEAFF
j_call: TRBJ2-7; clone_size: NA; d_call: NA; v_call: TRBV12-3/TRBV12-4; cdr3_nt: TGTGCCAGCAGTTTCTATCTATACGAGCAGTACTTC; cdr3_aa: CASSFYLYEQYF
j_call: TRBJ2-2; clone_size: NA; d_call: NA; v_call: TRBV5-1; cdr3_nt: TGCGCCAGCAGCTCCACCGGGGCAATAAACACCGGGGAGCTGTTTTTT; cdr3_aa: CASSSTGAINTGELFF
j_call: TRBJ2-5; clone_size: NA; d_call: TRBD2; v_call: TRBV28; cdr3_nt: TGTGCCAGCAGTACTAGCGGGGGGGCCATAAAAGAGACCCAGTACTTC; cdr3_aa: CASSTSGGAIKETQYF
j_call: TRBJ2-3; clone_size: NA; d_call: NA; v_call: TRBV19; cdr3_nt: TGTGCCAGTAGTGACACAGATACGCAGTATTTT; cdr3_aa: CASSDTDTQYF
j_call: TRBJ1-5; clone_size: NA; d_call: NA; v_call: TRBV19; cdr3_nt: TGTGCCAGTAGTATAGCCCAGGGTCAGGGTAATCAGCCCCAGCATTTT; cdr3_aa: CASSIAQGQGNQPQHF
j_call: TRBJ1-3; clone_size: once; d_call: NA; v_call: TRBV29-1; cdr3_nt: TGCAGCCCCAACCAGGGACCCTCTGGAAACACCATATATTTT; cdr3_aa: CSPNQGPSGNTIYF
j_call: TRBJ1-2; clone_size: NA; d_call: TRBD1; v_call: TRBV5-5; cdr3_nt: TGTGCCAGCAGCTCACCGACAGGGGCCCAGGCCTCCTATGGCTACACCTTC; cdr3_aa: CASSSPTGAQASYGYTF
j_call: TRBJ1-2; clone_size: NA; d_call: NA; v_call: TRBV7-9; cdr3_nt: TGTGCCAGCACCTCCCCCGGAGGGGGCTATGGCTACACCTTC; cdr3_aa: CASTSPGGGYGYTF
j_call: TRBJ2-5; clone_size: NA; d_call: TRBD1; v_call: TRBV6-2/TRBV6-3; cdr3_nt: TGTGCCAGCAGTCGACAGGGGTTGTACCAAGAGACCCAGTACTTC; cdr3_aa: CASSRQGLYQETQYF
j_call: TRBJ2-2; clone_size: NA; d_call: NA; v_call: TRBV15; cdr3_nt: TGTGCCACCAGCAGAGATAGAACCCAACAGAACACCGGGGAGCTGTTTTTT; cdr3_aa: CATSRDRTQQNTGELFF
j_call: TRBJ1-2; clone_size: once; d_call: NA; v_call: TRBV6-1; cdr3_nt: TGTGCCAGCAGTGAAGGGTCAGCTAACTATGGCTACACCTTC; cdr3_aa: CASSEGSANYGYTF
j_call: TRBJ2-1; clone_size: NA; d_call: NA; v_call: TRBV5-5; cdr3_nt: TGTGCCAGCAGAACCGACTTCGGGGGTGAGCAGTTCTTC; cdr3_aa: CASRTDFGGEQFF
j_call: TRBJ1-2; clone_size: NA; d_call: NA; v_call: TRBV5-4; cdr3_nt: TGTGCCAGCAGCAGACAGGCCGCAGAGGATGGCTACACCTTC; cdr3_aa: CASSRQAAEDGYTF
j_call: TRBJ2-2; clone_size: once; d_call: NA; v_call: TRBV6-4; cdr3_nt: TGTGCCAGCAGTACGAGCCCTTTTGCGGACGGGGAGCTGTTTTTT; cdr3_aa: CASSTSPFADGELFF